This record looks at one T cell receptor beta chain sequence and its context. The antigen remains undetermined. This record comes from a study of T cell responses to AZD1222 COVID-19 vaccine. Whole-study findings and limits: Repertoire sampling was restricted to post-peak T cell response timepoints. Just six AZD1222 recipients were seropositive at baseline. In a largely white British group with more females than males, clonal diversity was possibly underestimated. Recipients of two AZD1222 doses showed rising Spike-specific TCR breadth and depth.

This table comes from immunoSEQ multiplex PCR, and its TCRdb copy is limited to in-frame clones, with some not included. The sample holds about 180,000 clones; approximately 91% are singletons and the top ten take 1.9%. The V and J ends lost 2 bases and 5 bases respectively, with 6 bases between them. The CDR3 extends over 12 amino acids. Per the germline V gene, CDR1 is SGHAT and CDR2 is FQNNGV. The sample in question was peripheral blood, obtained 28 days after the second AZD1222 dose. The V call is TRBV11-2, the J call TRBJ2-5, with no clear D. The clonotype originates from an adult who received the AZD1222 COVID-19 vaccine. The CDR3: CASSLPHETQYF. DNA of the CDR3: TGTGCCAGCAGCTTACCCCACGAGACCCAGTACTTC.